Listed below are T cell receptor beta chains from one sample, sequenced in a study of human versus mouse CDR3 diversity and MHC coevolution. Assay: immunoSEQ multiplex PCR; the TCRdb copy retains only in-frame clones and omits some. The data show about 60,000 clones, 94% seen once. Sequencing input: naive CD4+ T cells from blood. The receptors stem from a person aged 55-75 years in good health. Each CDR3 is given with its conserved first and last residue. Fields, in order: V gene, clone size, CDR3 length, J gene, D gene, CDR3 protein, CDR3 DNA. A D gene is named only where the DNA matches it firmly. Some rows have no size entry. The others give once, few or many, or a class for an expanded clone.

v_gene: TRBV19; abundance: -; len: 14; j_gene: TRBJ2-4; d_gene: -; CDR3aa: CASSPGGTKNIQYF; CDR3nt: TGTGCCAGTAGCCCCGGCGGGACCAAAAACATTCAGTACTTC
v_gene: TRBV6-6; abundance: -; len: 14; j_gene: TRBJ1-2; d_gene: -; CDR3aa: CASSYGGQLYGYTF; CDR3nt: TGTGCCAGCAGTTACGGAGGCCAGCTCTATGGCTACACCTTC
v_gene: TRBV5-1; abundance: few; len: 13; j_gene: TRBJ1-1; d_gene: -; CDR3aa: CASSPNGDTEAFF; CDR3nt: TGCGCCAGCAGCCCAAACGGGGACACTGAAGCTTTCTTT
v_gene: TRBV7-3; abundance: -; len: 14; j_gene: TRBJ2-2; d_gene: TRBD1; CDR3aa: CASSSDRGVGELFF; CDR3nt: TGTGCCAGCAGCTCAGACAGGGGTGTCGGGGAGCTGTTTTTT
v_gene: TRBV28; abundance: -; len: 18; j_gene: TRBJ1-1; d_gene: TRBD1; CDR3aa: CASSPLGQSKRGGTEAFF; CDR3nt: TGTGCCAGCAGCCCACTGGGACAGTCCAAAAGGGGCGGCACTGAAGCTTTCTTT
v_gene: TRBV7-3; abundance: -; len: 12; j_gene: TRBJ2-7; d_gene: -; CDR3aa: CASSLSGTEQYF; CDR3nt: TGTGCCAGCAGCTTAAGTGGCACCGAGCAGTACTTC
v_gene: TRBV19; abundance: -; len: 18; j_gene: TRBJ2-6; d_gene: TRBD1; CDR3aa: CASSAWTGVRSGANVLTF; CDR3nt: TGTGCCAGTAGTGCCTGGACAGGGGTGCGCTCTGGGGCCAACGTCCTGACTTTC
v_gene: TRBV5-1; abundance: once; len: 12; j_gene: TRBJ2-3; d_gene: TRBD2; CDR3aa: CASSAGLEAQYF; CDR3nt: TGCGCCAGCAGCGCGGGACTAGAGGCGCAGTATTTT
v_gene: TRBV9; abundance: -; len: 15; j_gene: TRBJ2-7; d_gene: TRBD2; CDR3aa: CASSAQLAGGDEQYF; CDR3nt: TGTGCCAGCAGCGCCCAACTAGCGGGAGGGGACGAGCAGTACTTC
v_gene: TRBV5-1; abundance: -; len: 14; j_gene: TRBJ1-2; d_gene: -; CDR3aa: CASSLGPDAGGYTF; CDR3nt: TGCGCCAGCAGCCTGGGCCCTGATGCGGGTGGCTACACCTTC
v_gene: TRBV19; abundance: -; len: 12; j_gene: TRBJ1-1; d_gene: -; CDR3aa: CATNSGLPEAFF; CDR3nt: TGTGCCACAAACTCGGGACTTCCTGAAGCTTTCTTT
v_gene: TRBV29-1; abundance: once; len: 12; j_gene: TRBJ2-5; d_gene: -; CDR3aa: CSVVEGGETQYF; CDR3nt: TGCAGCGTTGTCGAAGGGGGAGAGACCCAGTACTTC
v_gene: TRBV21-1; abundance: -; len: 15; j_gene: TRBJ2-7; d_gene: -; CDR3aa: CASSKSCFAGYEQYF; CDR3nt: TGTGCCAGCAGCAAGTCGTGTTTCGCAGGTTACGAGCAGTACTTC
v_gene: TRBV19; abundance: -; len: 14; j_gene: TRBJ2-3; d_gene: TRBD1; CDR3aa: CASKTGQGADTQYF; CDR3nt: TGTGCCAGTAAGACGGGACAGGGGGCAGATACGCAGTATTTT
v_gene: TRBV4-1; abundance: -; len: 17; j_gene: TRBJ2-1; d_gene: TRBD2; CDR3aa: CASSTQVVSGSSYEQFF; CDR3nt: TGCGCCAGCAGCACACAAGTGGTTAGCGGGAGCTCTTATGAGCAGTTCTTC
v_gene: TRBV11-3; abundance: -; len: 16; j_gene: TRBJ2-1; d_gene: -; CDR3aa: CASSLYTGSSYNEQFF; CDR3nt: TGTGCCAGCAGCTTGTATACGGGGAGCTCCTACAATGAGCAGTTCTTC
v_gene: TRBV5-6; abundance: -; len: 13; j_gene: TRBJ1-1; d_gene: -; CDR3aa: CASRPRVGTEAFF; CDR3nt: TGTGCCAGCAGGCCCAGGGTGGGCACTGAAGCTTTCTTT
v_gene: TRBV7-9; abundance: -; len: 13; j_gene: TRBJ1-2; d_gene: -; CDR3aa: CASSLGGNPGYTF; CDR3nt: TGTGCCAGCAGCTTAGGAGGGAATCCTGGCTACACCTTC
v_gene: TRBV5-1; abundance: -; len: 16; j_gene: TRBJ2-7; d_gene: -; CDR3aa: CASSAVGGSSVHEQYF; CDR3nt: TGCGCCAGCAGCGCGGTGGGAGGTAGTTCCGTCCACGAGCAGTACTTC
v_gene: TRBV29-1; abundance: -; len: 14; j_gene: TRBJ2-1; d_gene: TRBD2; CDR3aa: CSVGTSGSGNEQFF; CDR3nt: TGCAGCGTTGGGACTAGCGGGAGTGGGAATGAGCAGTTCTTC
v_gene: TRBV9; abundance: -; len: 18; j_gene: TRBJ2-3; d_gene: TRBD2; CDR3aa: CASSVAVGLAGGGDTQYF; CDR3nt: TGTGCCAGCAGCGTAGCCGTGGGACTAGCGGGAGGTGGAGATACGCAGTATTTT
v_gene: TRBV19; abundance: -; len: 14; j_gene: TRBJ2-7; d_gene: TRBD1; CDR3aa: CASGGTGGTYEQYF; CDR3nt: TGTGCCAGTGGTGGGACAGGGGGGACCTACGAGCAGTACTTC
v_gene: TRBV28; abundance: -; len: 14; j_gene: TRBJ1-4; d_gene: TRBD1; CDR3aa: CASSFGQDNEKLFF; CDR3nt: TGTGCCAGCAGTTTCGGACAGGATAATGAAAAACTGTTTTTT
v_gene: TRBV5-1; abundance: -; len: 15; j_gene: TRBJ2-3; d_gene: TRBD2; CDR3aa: CASSLGSGSADTQYF; CDR3nt: TGCGCCAGCAGCTTGGGTAGCGGGAGTGCAGATACGCAGTATTTT
v_gene: TRBV5-4; abundance: -; len: 14; j_gene: TRBJ2-5; d_gene: TRBD1; CDR3aa: CASSLAGGYETQYF; CDR3nt: TGTGCCAGCAGCTTGGCAGGGGGCTACGAGACCCAGTACTTC